This is a list of T cell receptor beta chains from one sample in a study of blood T cell repertoires in COVID-19. Measured with immunoSEQ multiplex PCR; TCRdb has only the in-frame clones, and not every one. The table includes approximately 670,000 clones, around 89% detected once. Sequenced sample: peripheral blood. Receptors were obtained from a woman aged 18-35 years with acute or convalescent COVID-19. CDR3s include the opening cysteine and the closing phenylalanine or tryptophan. The order of the fields is CDR3 protein, CDR3 DNA, D gene, J gene, V gene, clone size. A D gene is named only where the DNA matches it firmly. Not every row has a clone size; where given, it reads once, few, many or a size class.

cdr3_aa: CASRLTRTGEQFF; cdr3_nt: TGTGCCAGTAGGTTAACAAGGACGGGGGAGCAGTTCTTC; d_call: .; j_call: TRBJ2-1; v_call: TRBV19; clone_size: .
cdr3_aa: CSASPRGPLYTF; cdr3_nt: TGCAGTGCTAGTCCCAGGGGTCCCCTCTACACCTTC; d_call: .; j_call: TRBJ1-2; v_call: TRBV20-1; clone_size: .
cdr3_aa: CASSVEARGYTF; cdr3_nt: TGTGCCAGCAGCGTAGAAGCCAGGGGCTACACCTTC; d_call: .; j_call: TRBJ1-2; v_call: TRBV9; clone_size: once
cdr3_aa: CASSLRGNTEAFF; cdr3_nt: TGTGCCAGCAGTTTGCGGGGTAACACTGAAGCTTTCTTT; d_call: .; j_call: TRBJ1-1; v_call: TRBV12-3/TRBV12-4; clone_size: .
cdr3_aa: CASSWTPVTEAFF; cdr3_nt: TGTGCCAGCAGCTGGACACCAGTCACTGAAGCTTTCTTT; d_call: .; j_call: TRBJ1-1; v_call: TRBV7-2; clone_size: .
cdr3_aa: CASSTSTGPLGYTF; cdr3_nt: TGTGCCAGTAGTACCTCCACAGGTCCTCTTGGCTACACCTTC; d_call: .; j_call: TRBJ1-2; v_call: TRBV19; clone_size: .
cdr3_aa: CASSLLADTDTQYF; cdr3_nt: TGTGCCAGCAGCTTGCTAGCAGACACAGATACGCAGTATTTT; d_call: .; j_call: TRBJ2-3; v_call: TRBV7-2; clone_size: .
cdr3_aa: CASSSSGTGLYGANVLTF; cdr3_nt: TGTGCCAGCAGCTCATCCGGGACAGGGCTTTATGGGGCCAACGTCCTGACTTTC; d_call: TRBD1; j_call: TRBJ2-6; v_call: TRBV7-3; clone_size: .
cdr3_aa: CASSREGRGNEKLFF; cdr3_nt: TGTGCCAGCAGCCGGGAGGGCAGGGGAAATGAAAAACTGTTTTTT; d_call: .; j_call: TRBJ1-4; v_call: TRBV7-9; clone_size: .
cdr3_aa: CASSEQGRIYGYTF; cdr3_nt: TGTGCCAGCAGTGAACAGGGCCGCATCTATGGCTACACCTTC; d_call: .; j_call: TRBJ1-2; v_call: TRBV6-1; clone_size: .
cdr3_aa: CSVTTGGSTDTQYF; cdr3_nt: TGCAGCGTTACAACAGGGGGAAGCACAGATACGCAGTATTTT; d_call: TRBD1; j_call: TRBJ2-3; v_call: TRBV29-1; clone_size: .
cdr3_aa: CASSQESGYHTEAFF; cdr3_nt: TGTGCCAGCAGCCAAGAGTCGGGGTATCATACTGAAGCTTTCTTT; d_call: .; j_call: TRBJ1-1; v_call: TRBV4-2; clone_size: .
cdr3_aa: CAWSWTSEAFF; cdr3_nt: TGTGCCTGGAGTTGGACATCTGAAGCTTTCTTT; d_call: .; j_call: TRBJ1-1; v_call: TRBV30; clone_size: .
cdr3_aa: CASSLAPGQGLHYEQYF; cdr3_nt: TGTGCCAGCAGCTTGGCCCCGGGACAGGGACTTCACTACGAGCAGTACTTC; d_call: TRBD1; j_call: TRBJ2-7; v_call: TRBV5-6; clone_size: few
cdr3_aa: CASIGERGTDTQYF; cdr3_nt: TGTGCCAGCATCGGGGAGCGGGGCACAGATACGCAGTATTTT; d_call: .; j_call: TRBJ2-3; v_call: TRBV6-6; clone_size: .
cdr3_aa: CAISGQPTDTQYF; cdr3_nt: TGTGCCATCTCGGGACAGCCCACAGATACGCAGTATTTT; d_call: TRBD1; j_call: TRBJ2-3; v_call: TRBV10-3; clone_size: once
cdr3_aa: CASSPDISEAFF; cdr3_nt: TGTGCCAGCAGCCCCGACATCTCTGAAGCTTTCTTT; d_call: .; j_call: TRBJ1-1; v_call: TRBV7-9; clone_size: .
cdr3_aa: CASSSPRTGDTEAFF; cdr3_nt: TGTGCCAGCAGCTCACCCCGGACAGGGGACACTGAAGCTTTCTTT; d_call: TRBD1; j_call: TRBJ1-1; v_call: TRBV5-4; clone_size: .
cdr3_aa: CAISAKSTLTEAGELFF; cdr3_nt: TGTGCCATCAGTGCCAAATCGACCCTCACGGAGGCCGGGGAGCTGTTTTTT; d_call: .; j_call: TRBJ2-2; v_call: TRBV10-3; clone_size: once
cdr3_aa: CASSLVWRQRYTF; cdr3_nt: TGCGCCAGCAGCTTGGTGTGGAGGCAGCGCTACACCTTC; d_call: .; j_call: TRBJ1-2; v_call: TRBV5-1; clone_size: .
cdr3_aa: CSFRAGAGNTIYF; cdr3_nt: TGCAGCTTCCGAGCGGGGGCTGGAAACACCATATATTTT; d_call: .; j_call: TRBJ1-3; v_call: TRBV29-1; clone_size: .
cdr3_aa: CASSIATSGGTDTQYF; cdr3_nt: TGTGCCAGCAGTATAGCTACTAGCGGGGGGACAGATACGCAGTATTTT; d_call: TRBD2; j_call: TRBJ2-3; v_call: TRBV28; clone_size: .
cdr3_aa: CASLQITSGNTIYF; cdr3_nt: TGTGCCAGCCTACAGATTACCTCTGGAAACACCATATATTTT; d_call: .; j_call: TRBJ1-3; v_call: TRBV2; clone_size: .
cdr3_aa: CASSGGTGRVYTF; cdr3_nt: TGTGCCAGCAGCGGGGGGACAGGGCGAGTCTACACCTTC; d_call: TRBD1; j_call: TRBJ1-2; v_call: TRBV7-2; clone_size: .
cdr3_aa: CAWSRYGRKNTGELFF; cdr3_nt: TGTGCCTGGAGTAGATATGGGCGAAAGAACACCGGGGAGCTGTTTTTT; d_call: .; j_call: TRBJ2-2; v_call: TRBV30; clone_size: .
cdr3_aa: CSVGGGPNSPLHF; cdr3_nt: TGCAGCGTTGGCGGGGGGCCTAATTCACCCCTCCACTTT; d_call: .; j_call: TRBJ1-6; v_call: TRBV29-1; clone_size: .
cdr3_aa: CASMRAGVSEAFF; cdr3_nt: TGTGCCAGCATGAGGGCAGGGGTGAGTGAAGCTTTCTTT; d_call: .; j_call: TRBJ1-1; v_call: TRBV25-1; clone_size: .
cdr3_aa: CASRPQGGESGYTF; cdr3_nt: TGTGCCAGCAGACCACAGGGTGGGGAGAGTGGCTACACCTTC; d_call: .; j_call: TRBJ1-2; v_call: TRBV7-9; clone_size: .
cdr3_aa: CASSLTYGYTF; cdr3_nt: TGTGCCAGCAGTCTAACTTATGGCTACACCTTC; d_call: .; j_call: TRBJ1-2; v_call: TRBV5-8; clone_size: .
cdr3_aa: CASSSRTGTGNTIYF; cdr3_nt: TGTGCCAGCAGTTCAAGGACAGGGACTGGAAACACCATATATTTT; d_call: TRBD1; j_call: TRBJ1-3; v_call: TRBV28; clone_size: .
cdr3_aa: CASSVPGQINEKLFF; cdr3_nt: TGCGCCAGCAGCGTCCCGGGACAGATTAATGAAAAACTGTTTTTT; d_call: TRBD1; j_call: TRBJ1-4; v_call: TRBV4-1; clone_size: .
cdr3_aa: CASSPLRNTGELFF; cdr3_nt: TGTGCCAGCAGCCCCCTGAGAAACACCGGGGAGCTGTTTTTT; d_call: .; j_call: TRBJ2-2; v_call: TRBV7-8; clone_size: .
cdr3_aa: CATGEAVGTGELFF; cdr3_nt: TGTGCCACAGGGGAGGCGGTGGGAACCGGGGAGCTGTTTTTT; d_call: .; j_call: TRBJ2-2; v_call: TRBV24-1; clone_size: .
cdr3_aa: CSVEDGRGRETQYF; cdr3_nt: TGCAGCGTTGAAGATGGCAGGGGGCGAGAGACCCAGTACTTC; d_call: TRBD1; j_call: TRBJ2-5; v_call: TRBV29-1; clone_size: .